A single sample gave rise to the 30 T cell receptor beta chains below, sequenced in a study of shared clonotypes between healthy human individuals. Libraries were prepared by immunoSEQ multiplex PCR; TCRdb keeps only in-frame clonotypes and omits some of them. The data contain 850,000 to 1,200,000 clones, approximately 72% of them singletons. The source material was memory CD4+ T cells sorted from blood. Sample subset: CD45RA-negative fraction. These receptors all come from a man aged 18-30 years in good health.

This chain connects TRBV4-1 to TRBJ2-7, with 12 bases aligning to TRBD1. The CDR3 consists of 15 residues. V trimming: 3 bases; J trimming: 2 bases; junction bases outside the gene matches: 2. Looked up from germline, CDR1 is MGHRA and CDR2 is YSYEKL. CDR3 protein: CASSQGQGATYEQYF. For the CDR3, the DNA is TGCGCCAGCAGCCAGGGACAGGGGGCTACCTACGAGCAGTACTTC.

The sample holds many counts of this clone. This CDR3 is CASSSLAQGSSPLHF. The CDR3, as DNA: TGCGCCAGCAGTTCCCTGGCGCAGGGGAGTTCACCCCTCCACTTT. V gene TRBV5-1 combines with J gene TRBJ1-6, with D possibly matching TRBD1 (6 bases). Trimming cost V 5 bases and J 9 bases, with 18 bases left between them. Per the germline V gene, CDR1 is SGHRS and CDR2 is YFSETQ. This CDR3 has 15 amino acids.

The V call is TRBV25-1, the J call TRBJ1-1; maybe TRBD1 (6 bases). Trimming left V 8 bases short and J 2 bases short, with 12 bases between. Germline CDR1 reads MGHDK; CDR2 reads SYGVNS. This CDR3 is 13 amino acids long. For the CDR3, the DNA is TGTGCCAGCCAAGAACAGGGAAACACTGAAGCTTTCTTT. It specifies CASQEQGNTEAFF.

This clone was seen only once. This chain joins TRBV28 and TRBJ1-1; D is unclear. V lost 5 bases to trimming and J lost 6 bases, with 13 bases between them. The CDR3 runs 13 residues. Germline CDR1 reads MDHEN; CDR2 reads SYDVKM. The CDR3 nucleotides are TGTGCCAGCAGTACCCAGGAGGCGGCTGAAGCTTTCTTT. It translates to CASSTQEAAEAFF. Drawing the rest from reference TRBV28 and TRBJ1-1, the complete variable domain is DVKVTQSSRYLVKRTGEKVFLECVQDMDHENMFWYRQDPGLGLRLIYFSYDVKMKEKGDIPEGYSVSREKKERFSLILESASTNQTSMYLCASSTQEAAEAFFGQGTRLTVV.

V usage is TRBV6-6 and J usage is TRBJ1-6; TRBD1 agrees at 10 bases. Germline V gene lookup returns CDR1 MNHNY and CDR2 SVGAGI (reference sequence). The ends lost 0 bases at V and 10 bases at J; junction bases unmatched: 3. The CDR3 runs 15 residues. The CDR3 DNA reads as TGTGCCAGCAGTTACTCGGGGACAGGGGACTCACCCCTCCACTTT. It yields the protein CASSYSGTGDSPLHF.

Remarks on this clone: Additional DNA sequences in this sample encode the identical CDR3. The V call is TRBV28, the J call TRBJ1-1, with unresolved D. V lost 3 bases and J 6 bases, leaving 8 bases between the germline ends. Germline V gene data show CDR1 as MDHEN and CDR2 as SYDVKM. The CDR3 has 12 amino acids. The CDR3 DNA sequence: TGTGCCAGCAGTTTGCGGAGGCCTGAAGCTTTCTTT. Its protein is CASSLRRPEAFF. The complete variable domain, with remaining parts taken from reference TRBV28 and TRBJ1-1, reads DVKVTQSSRYLVKRTGEKVFLECVQDMDHENMFWYRQDPGLGLRLIYFSYDVKMKEKGDIPEGYSVSREKKERFSLILESASTNQTSMYLCASSLRRPEAFFGQGTRLTVV.

Worth noting for this clone: Other DNA sequences in this specimen translate into the identical CDR3. The chain has TRBV6-4 and TRBJ2-1, with 8 nucleotides matching TRBD2. J lost 0 bases, V lost 0 bases, and 1 base had no gene match. Germline V CDR1 and CDR2: MRHNA, SNTAGT. The CDR3 totals 16 residues. CDR3 bases: TGTGCCAGCAGTGACTCCGGGGGGGGCTCCTACAATGAGCAGTTCTTC. Its translation: CASSDSGGGSYNEQFF.

This clone turned up a few times. The chain links TRBV19 to TRBJ2-7, with TRBD1 as a possible D gene (5 bases). Germline lookup yields CDR1 LNHDA and CDR2 SQIVND (reference sequence). Trimming left V 8 bases short and J 4 bases short, with 18 bases between. There are 14 residues in the CDR3. CDR3 region: CASQITEDMYEQYF. Written as DNA, the CDR3 is TGTGCCAGTCAAATTACAGAGGACATGTACGAGCAGTACTTC.

J is TRBJ2-4 and V is TRBV11-2; D is unresolved. Germline V lookup: CDR1 SGHAT, CDR2 FQNNGV. The CDR3 runs 14 residues. V lost 7 bases to trimming and J lost 1 base, with 11 bases between them. The CDR3 sequence: CASTEVSAKNIQYF. Written as DNA, the CDR3 is TGTGCCAGCACCGAGGTATCGGCCAAAAACATTCAGTACTTC.

The chain links TRBV19 to TRBJ2-7; TRBD1 matches 9 bases. The CDR3 length is 13 residues. V shed 6 bases, J shed 2 bases, and the junction held 2 bases outside the gene matches. From germline, CDR1 is LNHDA and CDR2 SQIVND (reference sequence). This CDR3 reads CASRGTGTYEQYF. CDR3 coding DNA: TGTGCCAGTAGAGGGACAGGGACCTACGAGCAGTACTTC. Together with reference TRBV19 and TRBJ2-7, the CDR3 gives the full variable domain: DGGITQSPKYLFRKEGQNVTLSCEQNLNHDAMYWYRQDPGQGLRLIYYSQIVNDFQKGDIAEGYSVSREKKESFPLTVTSAQKNPTAFYLCASRGTGTYEQYFGPGTRLTVT.

V gene TRBV15 combines with J gene TRBJ2-3; TRBD2 agrees at 11 bases. CDR3 length: 16 amino acids. V was clipped by 3 bases and J by 0 bases; unmatched bases: 2. Germline values: CDR1 LNHNV, CDR2 YYDKDF (reference sequence). The chain's CDR3 is CATSSGLAGSTDTQYF. CDR3 DNA sequence: TGTGCCACCAGCAGCGGACTAGCGGGTAGCACAGATACGCAGTATTTT.

The rearrangement uses TRBV6-1 and TRBJ1-1, with D possibly TRBD1 on 6 matching bases. Germline CDR1 MNHNS, CDR2 SASEGT. V lost 7 bases and J lost 3, with 15 bases in between. CDR3 size: 14 residues. CDR3 nucleotide sequence: TGTGCCAGCAACAGGGTCGGAGTTGACACTGAAGCTTTCTTT. As protein: CASNRVGVDTEAFF.

The gene calls are TRBV4-3 and TRBJ2-7, with D perhaps TRBD1 (5 bases). Germline CDR1 is LGHNA and CDR2 is YSLEER. This CDR3 spans 14 amino acids. Trimming stripped 3 bases from V and 2 bases from J, with 11 bases between. CDR3 bases: TGCGCCAGCAGCCAGGAAACAGGTCCCTACGAGCAGTACTTC. Translated: CASSQETGPYEQYF.

This clone was seen more than once but under ten times. The rearrangement links TRBV14 to TRBJ2-2, with 7 bases matching TRBD2. Trimming took 1 base from V and 3 from J; bases not matched to a gene: 8. The CDR3 is made up of 17 amino acids. Per the germline V gene, CDR1 is SGHDN and CDR2 is FVKESK. As DNA, the CDR3 is TGTGCCAGCAGCCAAGTCTCAGCTAGCGGCTACACCGGGGAGCTGTTTTTT. As protein: CASSQVSASGYTGELFF.

V is TRBV27 and J is TRBJ2-1, with 8 bases fitting TRBD2. This CDR3 has 17 amino acids. J was trimmed by 4 bases and V by 4 bases; bases with no gene match: 12. Germline V gives CDR1 MNHEY, CDR2 SMNVEV (reference sequence). CDR3 DNA: TGTGCCAGCAGTTCCTTTTTTAGCGGGAATATTTACAATGAGCAGTTCTTC. Its protein product is CASSSFFSGNIYNEQFF.

Notes on this clone: The sample carries other DNA sequences with the same CDR3. The chain has TRBV5-6 and TRBJ2-2; D remains ambiguous. The ends were cut back, 0 bases at V and 6 bases at J, with 6 bases in the middle. Looked up from germline, CDR1 is SGHDT and CDR2 is YYEEEE. This CDR3 contains 13 residues. The CDR3 nucleotides read TGTGCCAGCAGCTTGGGACGGGCCGGGGAGCTGTTTTTT. This codes for CASSLGRAGELFF.

This chain uses TRBV5-4 with TRBJ2-6, with D uncertain. The germline CDR1 and CDR2 sequences are SGHNT and YYREEE (reference sequence). This CDR3 has 15 amino acids. V lost 0 bases and J lost 3, with 7 bases in between. The CDR3 DNA follows: TGTGCCAGCAGCTTGGTCGGTGGTGGGGCCAACGTCCTGACTTTC. This gives the protein CASSLVGGGANVLTF.

Only one count was recorded for this clone. This rearrangement joins TRBV6-5 to TRBJ1-2; TRBD1 matches at 8 bases. The CDR3 is made up of 15 amino acids. V was clipped by 2 bases and J by 4 bases; unmatched bases: 6. Germline V gene lookup returns CDR1 MNHEY and CDR2 SVGAGI. CDR3 protein: CASSYLGQGGYGYTF. CDR3 coding DNA: TGTGCCAGCAGTTACCTCGGACAGGGAGGCTATGGCTACACCTTC.

The chain links TRBV7-2 to TRBJ2-1, with 15 bases matching TRBD2. The V and J ends lost 3 bases and 6 bases, in that order; junction bases with no gene match: 9. The V gene's germline CDR1 is SGHTA and CDR2 FQGNSA. CDR3 length: 18 residues. CDR3 in amino acids: CASSFLRTSGRAGNEQFF. CDR3 nucleotide sequence: TGTGCCAGCAGCTTTCTTCGGACTAGCGGGAGGGCAGGCAATGAGCAGTTCTTC.

This clone was seen once. The chain links TRBV7-3 to TRBJ2-1, with TRBD1 identical over 11 bases. The V segment lost 3 bases and the J segment 9 bases; nucleotides outside the gene matches: 7. Germline V gene lookup returns CDR1 SGHTA and CDR2 FQGTGA. This CDR3 contains 15 residues. CDR3 nucleotide sequence: TGTGCCAGCAGCTTTGGACAGGGGGCGCAGGGTGAGCAGTTCTTC. Translating gives CASSFGQGAQGEQFF.

This chain links TRBV9 with TRBJ1-2; 7 bases match TRBD1. Per germline, CDR1 SGDLS and CDR2 YYNGEE. After removal of 2 bases from V and 0 bases from J, the junction contained 1 base not matched to a gene. There are 14 residues in the CDR3. CDR3 region: CASSVDRANYGYTF. CDR3 DNA sequence: TGTGCCAGCAGCGTCGACAGGGCTAACTATGGCTACACCTTC.

The chain carries TRBV28 and TRBJ1-4; 8 bases map to TRBD1. The germline V gene has CDR1 MDHEN and CDR2 SYDVKM. Germline trimming cut 6 bases from V and 6 bases from J; bases unmatched to any gene: 6. The length of the CDR3 is 14 residues. The CDR3, as DNA: TGTGCCAGCAGCCCCAGGGGGCCCTATGAAAAACTGTTTTTT. Translating gives CASSPRGPYEKLFF.

The chain carries TRBV7-9 and TRBJ1-3, with 9 bases lining up with TRBD1. The CDR3 is made up of 17 amino acids. V trimming: 1 base; J trimming: 0 bases; junction bases outside the gene matches: 4. Germline V gene lookup returns CDR1 SEHNR and CDR2 FQNEAQ (reference sequence). CDR3 sequence: CASSLVGQGPSGNTIYF. The DNA for the CDR3 is TGTGCCAGCAGCTTAGTTGGACAGGGGCCCTCTGGAAACACCATATATTTT. Full variable domain (missing parts from reference TRBV7-9 and TRBJ1-3): DTGVSQNPRHKITKRGQNVTFRCDPISEHNRLYWYRQTLGQGPEFLTYFQNEAQLEKSRLLSDRFSAERPKGSFSTLEIQRTEQGDSAMYLCASSLVGQGPSGNTIYFGEGSWLTVV.

This chain uses TRBV5-6 with TRBJ1-4, with 7 bases that match TRBD1. This CDR3 contains 15 residues. The ends lost 4 bases at V and 6 bases at J; junction bases unmatched: 9. Germline V gene lookup returns CDR1 SGHDT and CDR2 YYEEEE. CDR3 loop: CASSELGGGDEKLFF. The CDR3 DNA is TGTGCCAGCAGCGAACTAGGGGGCGGGGATGAAAAACTGTTTTTT.

The chain joins TRBV6-5 to TRBJ1-5; 7 nucleotides line up with TRBD1. The length of the CDR3 is 15 residues. J gave up 0 bases and V 7 bases, and 6 bases lay outside the gene matches. Germline V gene data show CDR1 as MNHEY and CDR2 as SVGAGI. The CDR3 spells CASKAQGNSNQPQHF. The CDR3 bases are TGTGCCAGCAAGGCACAGGGGAATAGCAATCAGCCCCAGCATTTT.

The V and J genes are TRBV5-1 and TRBJ2-1; TRBD2 agrees at 7 bases. Per germline, CDR1 SGHRS and CDR2 YFSETQ. V shed 6 bases, J shed 4 bases, and the junction held 7 bases outside the gene matches. This CDR3 region has 14 residues. The CDR3 DNA reads TGCGCCAGCATGGGGGGAGGGCCTTACAATGAGCAGTTCTTC. Amino acids: CASMGGGPYNEQFF.

This clone has ten or more counts. Other DNA sequences in this sample translate to the same CDR3. The chain has TRBV28 and TRBJ2-7; 7 bases agree with TRBD1. The CDR3 is made up of 13 amino acids. The trim removed 6 bases at V and 0 bases at J, leaving 2 bases unmatched. Per germline, CDR1 MDHEN and CDR2 SYDVKM. CDR3 region: CASSRDSSYEQYF. The CDR3 DNA sequence: TGTGCCAGCAGCCGGGACAGCTCCTACGAGCAGTACTTC.

The V gene is TRBV5-5, the J gene TRBJ1-5; D remains ambiguous. The CDR3 runs 13 residues. CDR1 is SGHKS, CDR2 YYEKEE, per germline (reference sequence). The V and J ends lost 7 bases and 0 bases respectively, with 8 bases between them. The CDR3 protein is CASGLDSNQPQHF. The CDR3, as DNA: TGTGCCAGCGGATTGGATAGCAATCAGCCCCAGCATTTT.

The sample holds a few counts of this clone. The chain is built from TRBV7-2 and TRBJ1-1; D perhaps matches TRBD1 (5 bases). V lost 5 bases to trimming and J lost 3 bases, with 16 bases between them. CDR1 and CDR2 from the germline V gene are SGHTA and FQGNSA. The CDR3 is 15 residues long. The CDR3 reads CASSKRQKRDTEAFF. CDR3 sequence (DNA): TGTGCCAGCAGCAAAAGACAGAAACGGGACACTGAAGCTTTCTTT.

In its sample, this clone was seen a few times. The chain combines TRBV5-1 with TRBJ1-6; no clear D gene. CDR3 size: 11 residues. The germline CDR1 and CDR2 sequences are SGHRS and YFSETQ. V lost 7 bases and J lost 9, with 8 bases in between. The CDR3 bases are TGCGCCAGCGGGGAGACTTCACCCCTCCACTTT. This gives the protein CASGETSPLHF.